Reported below is one TCR beta chain. Its antigen is not identified. This sample was taken from a study of cytomegalovirus exposure and HLA in healthy donors. Study-level points and caveats: Sequencing depth across donors, presence/absence analyses assumed, was roughly uniform. V- and J-gene trimming of TCR beta was linked (in a later analysis) to a missense DCLRE1C variant.

Samples came from healthy bone marrow donors. These donors counted as nominally healthy when sampled, but unrecorded immune exposures were likely. PCR was performed using 60 Vbeta and 13 Jbeta primers. The assay was immunoSEQ multiplex PCR, and TCRdb's table has in-frame clones only and misses some. The data show 180,000 or so clones, about 79% seen once. Trimming removed 0 bases at V and 10 bases at J, with 13 bases between. In germline, CDR1 is KGHSH, CDR2 LQKENI. The CDR3 totals 14 residues. The specimen sequenced was PBMCs. This receptor was taken from a man between 50 and 59 years old in good health and CMV-seropositive. The chain has TRBV18 and TRBJ1-5; no definite D call. DNA for the CDR3: TGTGCCAGCTCACCACCGAACGGGAATGGTCCCCAGCATTTT. Residues: CASSPPNGNGPQHF.